The clone carrying this T cell receptor beta chain was recorded a few times. This sample is part of a study of Graves' ophthalmopathy and Graves' hyperthyroidism. At the level of the study: Stable hyperthyroid donors showed no ophthalmopathy during 18 months follow-up.

Amplified TCR beta CDR3 regions were obtained using RNA transcripts as template. An initial RT-PCR round employing HTBI primers preceded a second-round multiplex PCR. TCRdb re-called the multiplex PCR reads through MiXCR, storing one row per CDR3 protein. The sample yields around 1.1 million distinct CDR3 sequences, roughly two fifths seen once. Per germline, CDR1 LNHNV and CDR2 YYDKDF (reference sequence). The ends were cut back, 7 bases at V and 0 bases at J, with 15 bases in the middle. This CDR3 region has 15 residues. The rearrangement uses TRBV15 and TRBJ1-1, with D unclear. Sequenced: peripheral blood or thyroid tissue (not recorded which). The sequence was obtained from an adult man with Graves' hyperthyroidism. CDR3 sequence (DNA): TGTGCCACCACACGACGGAGTGAAATGAACACTGAAGCTTTCTTT. It yields the protein CATTRRSEMNTEAFF.